The T cell receptor (beta chain) described here comes from a study of CD8 T cells in Susac syndrome. Study-wide results and limits: Clonal expansion was not seen in any Susac syndrome CD4+ T cell repertoire.

The V end lost 6 bases, the J end lost 9 bases, and 18 bases lay between the germline ends. The CDR3 has 14 residues. Germline values: CDR1 SGHVS, CDR2 FQNEAQ. RNA in amounts of about 0.5 to 1 ug was reverse transcribed with random hexamers. A single record per CDR3 protein comes from TCRdb applying MiXCR to the immunoSEQ multiplex PCR reads. The repertoire includes roughly 80,000 distinct CDR3 sequences, 90% to 95% of them detected once, and 0.5% to 0.65% sits in the top ten. Notes on this clonotype: Its antigen remains unknown.

Diagnostic criteria for definite or probable disease, in their recently defined form, were met by the patients with Susac syndrome. Negative isolation was applied to CD8+ and CD4+ T cells, and FACS enrichment was applied to TEMRA cells. The chain combines TRBV7-8 with TRBJ2-1; D is possibly TRBD2 (5 bases). Sequencing was done on a sample of CD4+ T cells from PBMCs. This receptor was identified in a human donor with Susac syndrome. CDR3 DNA sequence: TGTGCCAGCAGTCTGAGAGAGGGTTTCGGTGAGCAGTTCTTC. This codes for CASSLREGFGEQFF. Supplemented by reference TRBV7-8 and TRBJ2-1, the full variable domain reads GAGVSQSPRYKVAKRGQDVALRCDPISGHVSLFWYQQALGQGPEFLTYFQNEAQLDKSGLPSDRFFAERPEGSVSTLKIQRTQQEDSAVYLCASSLREGFGEQFFGPGTRLTVL.